A selection of T cell receptor beta chains follows, all from one sample in a study of T-cell reconstitution after alpha-beta-depleted transplantation in children. A single record per CDR3 protein comes from TCRdb applying MiXCR to the PCR reads. This sample has 25,000 to 30,000 distinct CDR3 sequences, with roughly a sixth found just once. The material sequenced was PBMCs, mostly from graft donor cells, taken 60 days after TCRalphabeta/CD19-depleted stem cell transplant. Receptors were obtained from a male patient between 2 and 10 years old who had a stem cell transplant for acute lymphoblastic leukemia, so the T cells may come from the graft donor. Each CDR3 is given with its conserved first and last residue. The order of the fields is V gene, CDR3 protein.

v_call: TRBV20-1
cdr3_aa: CSAREHGGVHNEQFF

v_call: TRBV7-2
cdr3_aa: CASSLLSLSPEAFF

v_call: TRBV10-3
cdr3_aa: CAISEGLPNTQYF

v_call: TRBV20-1
cdr3_aa: CSAFRAVPGAETQYF

v_call: TRBV11-1
cdr3_aa: CASSLSLGTGSLDTGELFF

v_call: TRBV4-3
cdr3_aa: CASSQAAVNYGYTF

v_call: TRBV12-3/TRBV12-4
cdr3_aa: CASSWGQGVLPDEKLFF

v_call: TRBV11-1
cdr3_aa: CASSPAVRLETQYF

v_call: TRBV20-1
cdr3_aa: CSATSPPRGDWSEQFF

v_call: TRBV6-1
cdr3_aa: CAREQGASYEQYF

v_call: TRBV5-1
cdr3_aa: CASSLTSGSYNEQFF

v_call: TRBV30
cdr3_aa: CAWDTGNTEAFF

v_call: TRBV25-1
cdr3_aa: CASSTRQGSTDTQYF

v_call: TRBV20-1
cdr3_aa: CSAEEITDTQYF

v_call: TRBV2
cdr3_aa: CASSTTQWTQYF

v_call: TRBV3-1
cdr3_aa: CASSLRTGNTGELFF

v_call: TRBV7-9
cdr3_aa: CASSSRLAGGLSDTQYF

v_call: TRBV20-1
cdr3_aa: CSARARGALGVTEAFF

v_call: TRBV28
cdr3_aa: CASRGGSAYNSPLHF

v_call: TRBV4-1
cdr3_aa: CASSRERPPIAGGTFGTDTQYF

v_call: TRBV28
cdr3_aa: CASRVSSYNEQFF

v_call: TRBV10-2
cdr3_aa: CASSPTGWQPQHF

v_call: TRBV7-9
cdr3_aa: CASSLDPYGYTF

v_call: TRBV5-1
cdr3_aa: CASSLAGPSRTQYF

v_call: TRBV5-4
cdr3_aa: CASSLSSGANVLTF

v_call: TRBV28
cdr3_aa: CASSLIPGQGADTQYF

v_call: TRBV6-1
cdr3_aa: CASRTPTSGGYEQYF

v_call: TRBV18
cdr3_aa: CASSQETQYF

v_call: TRBV5-8
cdr3_aa: CASRMGGQGASGANVLTF

v_call: TRBV20-1
cdr3_aa: CSARGQGVSNQPQHF

v_call: TRBV11-3
cdr3_aa: CASSFNRGDHEQYF

v_call: TRBV18
cdr3_aa: CASSPYRLGNEQFF

v_call: TRBV7-9
cdr3_aa: CASGDYNSYEQYF

v_call: TRBV12-3/TRBV12-4
cdr3_aa: CASSYVQGAEGYTF

v_call: TRBV28
cdr3_aa: CASSPLGQGAYEQYF

v_call: TRBV7-6
cdr3_aa: CASSPRASNEKLFF

v_call: TRBV5-4
cdr3_aa: CASSLIGSIYNEQFF

v_call: TRBV12-3/TRBV12-4
cdr3_aa: CASSYRSENSPLHF

v_call: TRBV7-9
cdr3_aa: CASSPGTDRIIGYTF

v_call: TRBV5-6
cdr3_aa: CASSLRGSGYNEQFF

v_call: TRBV7-9
cdr3_aa: CASSLDHGGAGEKLFF

v_call: TRBV10-1
cdr3_aa: CVRYSGGMNTEAFF

v_call: TRBV20-1
cdr3_aa: CSAREGYQPQHF

v_call: TRBV7-9
cdr3_aa: CASSLGEGTDTQYF

v_call: TRBV27
cdr3_aa: CASKGHPQETQYF

v_call: TRBV28
cdr3_aa: CASSWDSGTADTQYF

v_call: TRBV19
cdr3_aa: CASSTRALFYEQYF

v_call: TRBV5-1
cdr3_aa: CASSVGPNQPQHF

v_call: TRBV28
cdr3_aa: CASSSSWDRERHEQYF

v_call: TRBV12-3/TRBV12-4
cdr3_aa: CASSPGTGPYEQYF

v_call: TRBV12-3/TRBV12-4
cdr3_aa: CASTLTNADIQYF

v_call: TRBV27
cdr3_aa: CASSTRQGYQPQHF